This T cell receptor (beta chain) appears in the sequencing data of a study of shared clonotypes between healthy human individuals. General study findings and limits: Clonotypes that were shared across four donors made up around 4.6% of naive CD4 clonotypes.

The length of the CDR3 is 16 residues. Germline V gene lookup returns CDR1 MGHDK and CDR2 SYGVNS. V was cut by 3 bases and J by 4 bases, with 18 bases left in between. Some clones are missing from TCRdb's copy, which holds only in-frame ones; the method was immunoSEQ multiplex PCR. The sample lists about 870,000 clones; nearly 95% were seen once. Cells designated naive CD8 were CD45RO-negative and were positively selected for CCR7, with terminally differentiated effector memory CD45RA+ cells excluded. Turning to this clone: Its antigen is unknown.

The TCR comes from a man aged 30 to 39 in good health. V gene TRBV25-1 combines with J gene TRBJ1-2; TRBD1 is a possible D gene (5 bases). Sequencing was done on a sample of naive CD8+ T cells sorted from blood. In nucleotides, the CDR3 is TGTGCCAGCAGTGAGCACTCAGGGAGTCAGGGCTATGGCTACACCTTC. It is translated as CASSEHSGSQGYGYTF.